One and the same sample provided the 27 T cell receptor beta chains below, sequenced in a study of tumor and adjacent non-tumor tissue in lung cancer. RNA was extracted from bulk tissue without any cell sorting. More than 3 cm separated this lung sample from the edge of the tumor. Three rounds of nested PCR, following a modified ARM-PCR protocol, produced the TCRbeta library. Each CDR3 protein gets one entry after TCRdb re-called the multiplex PCR reads with MiXCR. Counted here are 90,000 to 100,000 distinct CDR3 sequences, roughly 78% occurring once; the ten biggest clones make up less than 40%. Sequenced: distant non-tumor lung tissue. The receptors were sampled from a man between 60 and 70 years old with small cell lung cancer.

Concerning this clonotype itself: An end of the junction differs from the germline gene, which may be a read error. The CDR3 spells CASIGEIADTHYF. The CDR3 bases are TGTGCCAGTATCGGGGAAATAGCAGATACGCACTATTTT. J is TRBJ2-3 and V is TRBV5-5; TRBD2 is a possible D gene (5 bases). The CDR3 is 13 amino acids. CDR1 and CDR2 from the germline V gene are SGHKS and YYEKEE (reference sequence).

Details on this clonotype: Because the CDR3 is missing its conserved closing phenylalanine or tryptophan, this is likely a read error. This chain links TRBV6-5 with TRBJ2-1; the D gene is possibly TRBD2 (5 bases). The length of the CDR3 is 14 residues. The V end was cut by 8 bases, the J end by 10 bases, with 21 bases between. Per germline, CDR1 MNHEY and CDR2 SVGAGI. Here the CDR3 reads CASRRGPPLAEQFL. CDR3 sequence (DNA): TGTGCCAGCCGCCGCGGGCCTCCCTTGGCGGAGCAGTTCTTG.

The rearrangement uses TRBV29-1 and TRBJ1-4; D unclear. With 8 bases removed from V and 8 bases from J, the gap between germline ends came to 15 bases. Germline V gene lookup returns CDR1 SQVTM and CDR2 ANQGSEA. The CDR3 runs 12 residues. The CDR3 region has the DNA TGCAGCCCCTGGCCAGACTCAGAAAAACTGTTTTTT. Residues: CSPWPDSEKLFF.

This clonotype came up many times. V is TRBV28 and J is TRBJ1-1, with TRBD1 identical over 8 bases. Germline loops: CDR1 MDHEN, CDR2 SYDVKM. V lost 4 bases to trimming and J lost 1 base; unmatched junction nucleotides: 5. The CDR3 has 15 amino acids. For the CDR3, the DNA is TGTGCCAGCAGTTCCCGGACAGGGAGGAACACTGAAGCTTTCTTT. Encoded protein: CASSSRTGRNTEAFF.

As to this clonotype: Here the CDR3 omits its conserved ending phenylalanine or tryptophan, so a read error is the likely source. This sequence joins TRBV29-1 and TRBJ2-3; D perhaps matches TRBD2 (6 bases). The CDR3 extends over 11 amino acids. V lost 8 bases and J 9 bases, leaving 15 bases between the germline ends. CDR1 is SQVTM, CDR2 ANQGSEA, per germline. CDR3 bases: TGCAGCATTGCGGGGTGGCAAACGCAGTATTCT. Protein sequence: CSIAGWQTQYS.

This clonotype was seen a handful of times. The rearrangement uses TRBV11-2 and TRBJ2-1, with D maybe TRBD2 (5 bases). Germline V gene lookup returns CDR1 SGHAT and CDR2 FQNNGV. The CDR3 sequence is 14 residues long. For the CDR3, the DNA is TGTGCTAGCCAGAAGCGGCATGGAGACATTGAGCAGTTCTTC. Encoded protein: CASQKRHGDIEQFF.

Of note for this clonotype: At one of its ends the junction is not consistent with the germline gene, which may arise from a read error. The genes are TRBV4-1 and TRBJ1-2; D gene uncertain. CDR3 size: 13 residues. Germline assignment: CDR1 MGHRA and CDR2 YSYEKL. The CDR3 protein is CASNQDGNYVYTF. The CDR3 DNA reads TGTGCCAGCAACCAAGATGGGAACTATGTCTACACCTTC.

Comments on this clonotype: The final CDR3 position lacks the conserved phenylalanine or tryptophan, pointing to a likely read error. The limits of the CDR3 on the DNA are not certain, so only TCRdb's listed CDR3 is given. The rearrangement uses TRBV11-2 and TRBJ1-5. Germline V gene data show CDR1 as SGHAT and CDR2 as FQNNGV. With termini counted, the CDR3 has 16 amino acids. The CDR3 loop reads CASSPLDGLGNQPQHL.

A remark on this clonotype: The CDR3 does not close with the conserved phenylalanine or tryptophan, likely indicating a read error. The DNA is omitted, as the CDR3 cannot be located on it reliably, and the CDR3 follows TCRdb's listing. The chain couples TRBV10-2 to TRBJ2-1; TRBD1, as called in the table, went unchecked against the DNA. Germline-derived CDR1 and CDR2 are WSHSY and SAAADI. Both ends counted, the CDR3 spans 13 residues. CDR3 sequence: CASRETGQGEQLL.

The chain recombines TRBV6-1 with TRBJ2-6, with TRBD2 identical over 7 bases. This CDR3 contains 16 residues. Germline V lookup: CDR1 MNHNS, CDR2 SASEGT. The CDR3 region is CVNSAWGGVGANVLTF. The CDR3, as DNA: TGTGTCAACAGTGCTTGGGGGGGGGTCGGGGCCAACGTCCTGACTTTC.

This clonotype occurred once. Sequence at one end of the junction differs from germline and may be a read error. The gene calls are TRBV6-1 and TRBJ2-2; D is ambiguous. The germline V gene has CDR1 MNHNS and CDR2 SASEGT. There are 16 residues in the CDR3. CDR3 protein: CTSSEDHGMPAVELFF. In DNA form, the CDR3 reads TGTACCAGCAGTGAAGACCATGGCATGCCGGCCGTGGAGCTGTTCTTT.

This chain joins TRBV6-1 and TRBJ2-3; TRBD2 might be the D (6 bases). The CDR3 contains 18 residues. V dropped 6 bases and J dropped 11 bases, with 33 bases sitting between them. Germline-derived CDR1 and CDR2 are MNHNS and SASEGT. The DNA for the CDR3 is TGTGCCAGCAGCTCCCTAGTGGCGGGACTCTTGGACTCGGATCAGCAGTATTTT. Protein: CASSSLVAGLLDSDQQYF.

The J gene is TRBJ2-6, the V gene TRBV5-6; D not certain. Germline CDR1 is SGHDT and CDR2 is YYEEEE. The CDR3 runs 16 residues. The CDR3 DNA reads TGTGTCAACAGCTTGGTTGGATGGACTGGGGCCAACGTCCTGACTTTC. It translates to CVNSLVGWTGANVLTF. Together with reference TRBV5-6 and TRBJ2-6, the CDR3 gives the full variable domain: DAGVTQSPTHLIKTRGQQVTLRCSPKSGHDTVSWYQQALGQGPQFIFQYYEEEERQRGNFPDRFSGHQFPNYSSELNVNALLLGDSALYLCVNSLVGWTGANVLTFGAGSRLTVL.

With regard to this clonotype: One end of the junction varies from germline; a read error may be responsible. J is TRBJ2-1 and V is TRBV6-5; TRBD2 might be the D (6 bases). Germline CDR1 reads MNHEY; CDR2 reads SVGAGI. CDR3 size: 17 residues. CDR3 in DNA: TGTGCCAGCAGTCACTCGATCTGGGGACTTGCGGACAATGAGCTGTTCTTC. Amino acids: CASSHSIWGLADNELFF.

This clonotype was recorded at least ten times. CDR3 coding DNA: TGTGCCATCAGTTTCTCGGCTAGCGAGGATACGCAGTATTTT. Protein product: CAISFSASEDTQYF. This chain joins TRBV10-3 and TRBJ2-3; possibly TRBD2 for D (6 bases). This CDR3 is built from 14 residues. Germline V CDR1 and CDR2: ENHRY, SYGVKD. The germline V and J ends were trimmed by 5 bases and 6 bases, with 15 bases remaining between them.

The gene calls are TRBV18 and TRBJ2-7; TRBD1 agrees at 11 bases. CDR1 and CDR2 from the germline V gene are KGHSH and LQKENI. The CDR3 has 15 amino acids. V gave up 3 bases and J gave up 3 bases; unmatched junction bases: 4. CDR3 bases: TGTGCCAGCTCACCGGCCGGGACAGGGGGCTACGAGCAGTACTTC. Protein: CASSPAGTGGYEQYF.

This clonotype is termed medium-sized. The rearrangement joins TRBV29-1 to TRBJ2-5; D unresolved. CDR1 and CDR2 (germline): SQVTM, ANQGSEA. CDR3 length: 14 residues. Trimming pared 0 bases from V and 5 bases from J, leaving 13 bases between. The CDR3 region is CSVEDVTGPETQYF. DNA for the CDR3: TGCAGCGTTGAAGATGTGACCGGACCGGAGACCCAGTACTTC. Full variable domain (outside the CDR3, taken from reference TRBV29-1 and TRBJ2-5): SAVISQKPSRDICQRGTSLTIQCQVDSQVTMMFWYRQQPGQSLTLIATANQGSEATYESGFVIDKFPISRPNLTFSTLTVSNMSPEDSSIYLCSVEDVTGPETQYFGPGTRLLVL.

The genes are TRBV2 and TRBJ2-1; 14 nucleotides align to TRBD2. The germline CDR1 and CDR2 sequences are SNHLY and FYNNEI. The CDR3 covers 19 residues. The CDR3 DNA reads TGTACCGGCAGTGAAGGCGGGACTAGCGGGAGTAGGGTAGACAATGAGCAGTTCTTC. It codes for CTGSEGGTSGSRVDNEQFF.

About this clonotype: In this CDR3 the conserved last residue, phenylalanine or tryptophan, is missing, so a read error is likely. This chain's CDR3 is CASSGMGQAGETQYL. The CDR3 region has the DNA TGTGCCAGCAGTGGTATGGGACAGGCGGGGGAGACCCAGTACCTC. The genes are TRBV6-1 and TRBJ2-5, with 8 bases identical to TRBD1. Germline trimming cut 4 bases from V and 5 bases from J; bases unmatched to any gene: 9. The CDR3 sequence is 15 residues long. Germline lookup yields CDR1 MNHNS and CDR2 SASEGT.

Comments on this clonotype: This clone may be a read error of a much larger clone one base away. CDR3 nucleotides: TGCGCCAGCAGCCTATCGGGGCCTTCAGATACGCAGTATTTT. It codes for CASSLSGPSDTQYF. This chain uses TRBV5-1 with TRBJ2-3; the D gene could be TRBD1 or TRBD2 (5 bases each). This CDR3 has 14 amino acids. CDR1 and CDR2 (germline): SGHRS, YFSETQ. V was shortened by 4 bases and J by 4 bases, with 13 bases between the two germline ends.

With regard to this clonotype: This may stem from a read error, because a much larger clone lies one nucleotide away. This chain uses TRBV28 with TRBJ2-4; 8 bases are a match to TRBD1. The CDR3 is 15 residues long. Looked up from germline, CDR1 is MDHEN and CDR2 is SYDVKM. CDR3 bases: TGTGACAGCAGTTCCCCAGGGGGCGGGATAAACATTCAGTACTTC. It translates to CDSSSPGGGINIQYF.

The J gene is TRBJ2-5, the V gene TRBV6-5, with 8 positions matching TRBD2. J lost 5 bases, V lost 11 bases, and 13 bases had no gene match. Germline CDR1 and CDR2: MNHEY and SVGAGI. This CDR3 is built from 14 residues. The CDR3 nucleotides read TGTGCCGGTAGTTACCGCGGGGGGCGGGAGACCCAGTACTTC. Protein sequence: CAGSYRGGRETQYF.

With regard to this clonotype: The CDR3 does not close with the conserved phenylalanine or tryptophan, likely indicating a read error. The rearrangement uses TRBV29-1 and TRBJ2-3; tentatively, D is TRBD1 or TRBD2 (5 bases each). Trimming took 5 bases from V and 4 from J, leaving 22 bases between them. Per the germline V gene, CDR1 is SQVTM and CDR2 is ANQGSEA. The CDR3 covers 16 residues. CDR3 protein: CSVQWGRGRGADTQYL. CDR3 nucleotide sequence: TGCAGCGTTCAGTGGGGCCGGGGCAGAGGGGCAGATACGCAGTATTTG.

This clonotype came up once. The germline gene is not matched at one end of the junction; a read error may be the cause. The chain employs TRBV20-1 and TRBJ2-3, with D unresolved. This CDR3 is built from 13 residues. The germline CDR1 and CDR2 sequences are DFQATT and SNEGSKA (reference sequence). The CDR3 region is CSAARVPDSTLYF. CDR3 DNA sequence: TGCAGTGCTGCTCGTGTGCCCGATTCTACGCTGTATTTT.

With regard to this clonotype: A much bigger clone sits one base away, suggesting this may be a read error. This chain links TRBV7-8 with TRBJ2-7; perhaps TRBD1 as D (6 bases). The CDR3 has 13 amino acids. CDR1 and CDR2 from the germline V gene are SGHVS and FQNEAQ. CDR3 in amino acids: CANSLDRPYEQYF. The CDR3 nucleotides are TGTGCCAACAGCTTAGACAGGCCCTACGAGCAGTACTTC.

V is TRBV29-1 and J is TRBJ2-1; the match to TRBD1 covers 9 bases. The length of the CDR3 is 13 residues. The V gene's germline CDR1 is SQVTM and CDR2 ANQGSEA. The CDR3 nucleotides are TGCAGTACCAACAGGGGGCCTTACAATGAGCAGTTCTTC. The encoded protein is CSTNRGPYNEQFF.

A note on this clonotype: At one boundary the junction diverges from the germline segment, which might be a read error. The chain recombines TRBV4-2 with TRBJ1-1; no definite D call. This CDR3 contains 14 residues. Germline values: CDR1 LGHNA, CDR2 YNFKEQ. The DNA for the CDR3 is TGTGCCAGCATCCAAGATTGGGGTTGGACTCAAGCTTTCTTT. It specifies CASIQDWGWTQAFF.